Listed below are T cell receptor beta chains from one sample, sequenced in a study of shared clonotypes between healthy human individuals. Using immunoSEQ multiplex PCR, the repertoire was profiled, and TCRdb retains in-frame clones only, with some absent. The sample has hundreds of thousands of clones; 80% to 95% are singletons. Sequencing was done on a sample of naive CD8+ T cells sorted from blood. The receptor set was obtained from a man aged 30 to 39 in good health. Both conserved end residues are part of each CDR3. The order of the fields is J gene, clone size, CDR3 length, V gene, D gene, CDR3 protein, CDR3 DNA. The D gene is left open where the match is weak. A clone size is listed for some rows: how often the clone was seen (once, few, many), or a class if it is expanded.

TRBJ2-7 | - | 17 | TRBV5-4 | - | CASSSKRGDRVVDEQYF | TGTGCCAGCAGCTCGAAGCGGGGGGACAGGGTGGTGGACGAGCAGTACTTC
TRBJ2-7 | - | 12 | TRBV5-5 | TRBD1 | CASSFTGDEQYF | TGTGCCAGCAGTTTTACAGGGGACGAGCAGTACTTC
TRBJ2-1 | once | 16 | TRBV27 | TRBD2 | CASTLSGTSDNTEQFF | TGTGCCAGCACTCTTTCCGGGACTAGCGATAATACGGAGCAGTTCTTC
TRBJ2-3 | - | 13 | TRBV7-9 | - | CASSPSEGDTQYF | TGTGCCAGCAGCCCCTCCGAGGGGGATACGCAGTATTTT
TRBJ1-1 | - | 13 | TRBV6-6 | - | CASSYGENTEAFF | TGTGCCAGCAGTTACGGGGAGAACACTGAAGCTTTCTTT
TRBJ2-1 | - | 12 | TRBV7-9 | - | CASREYVEEQFF | TGTGCCAGCAGGGAATACGTGGAGGAGCAGTTCTTC
TRBJ1-5 | few | 15 | TRBV15 | - | CATSRDLGSNQPQHF | TGTGCCACCAGCAGAGATCTTGGTAGCAATCAGCCCCAGCATTTT
TRBJ2-7 | - | 13 | TRBV6-5 | - | CASSRPAGYEQYF | TGTGCCAGCAGTCGACCGGCCGGCTACGAGCAGTACTTC
TRBJ1-5 | - | 15 | TRBV28 | - | CASSLGGTIDQPQHF | TGTGCCAGCAGTTTAGGTGGGACAATCGATCAGCCCCAGCATTTT
TRBJ2-3 | - | 13 | TRBV11-2 | - | CASSYGVPDTQYF | TGTGCCAGCAGCTATGGGGTCCCAGATACGCAGTATTTT
TRBJ2-1 | - | 13 | TRBV7-8 | TRBD1 | CASSLGQGNEQFF | TGTGCCAGCAGCTTGGGACAGGGCAATGAGCAGTTCTTC
TRBJ2-2 | - | 19 | TRBV4-3 | - | CASSQDLASGWSGTGELFF | TGCGCCAGCAGCCAAGATCTAGCGTCAGGTTGGAGTGGGACCGGGGAGCTGTTTTTT
TRBJ2-3 | - | 16 | TRBV14 | TRBD2 | CASSQDPGLGTDTQYF | TGTGCCAGCAGCCAAGACCCAGGACTAGGAACAGATACGCAGTATTTT
TRBJ2-1 | - | 15 | TRBV10-2 | TRBD2 | CASSTLAGGAGEQFF | TGCGCCAGCAGTACACTAGCGGGGGGGGCAGGGGAGCAGTTCTTC
TRBJ1-1 | - | 15 | TRBV9 | - | CASSVAGTMNTEAFF | TGTGCCAGCAGCGTAGCAGGGACCATGAACACTGAAGCTTTCTTT
TRBJ2-2 | - | 14 | TRBV27 | - | CASSFLGNTGELFF | TGTGCCAGCAGTTTTCTGGGGAACACCGGGGAGCTGTTTTTT
TRBJ2-7 | once | 16 | TRBV27 | TRBD2 | CASSFESSGSSYEQYF | TGTGCCAGCAGTTTCGAGAGTAGCGGGAGCTCCTACGAGCAGTACTTC
TRBJ2-3 | - | 16 | TRBV9 | TRBD2 | CASSVGTSPSTDTQYF | TGTGCCAGCAGCGTCGGGACTAGCCCTAGCACAGATACGCAGTATTTT
TRBJ1-5 | - | 15 | TRBV28 | - | CASSLFLGGQQPQHF | TGTGCCAGCAGTTTATTCCTGGGAGGGCAACAGCCCCAGCATTTT
TRBJ2-1 | - | 18 | TRBV5-6 | TRBD2 | CASSNPRGTSGRWDEQFF | TGTGCCAGCAGCAACCCGCGCGGGACTAGCGGGAGGTGGGATGAGCAGTTCTTC
TRBJ2-7 | - | 13 | TRBV7-2 | - | CASSLWRGYEQYF | TGTGCCAGCAGCTTATGGAGGGGCTACGAGCAGTACTTC
TRBJ2-7 | - | 15 | TRBV25-1 | TRBD2 | CASNRTSGRLYEQYF | TGTGCCAGCAATAGGACTAGCGGGAGGCTCTACGAGCAGTACTTC
TRBJ2-1 | - | 16 | TRBV4-1 | TRBD2 | CASSQSPASGYNEQFF | TGCGCCAGCAGCCAATCACCGGCTAGCGGGTACAATGAGCAGTTCTTC
TRBJ1-1 | - | 18 | TRBV29-1 | - | CSVEGDLEAAIMNTEAFF | TGCAGCGTTGAAGGCGACTTGGAGGCCGCCATCATGAACACTGAAGCTTTCTTT
TRBJ2-1 | - | 13 | TRBV29-1 | TRBD1 | CSVEAGTDNEQFF | TGCAGCGTTGAAGCTGGGACAGACAATGAGCAGTTCTTC
TRBJ1-2 | - | 14 | TRBV7-7 | - | CASSPLTGFDGYTF | TGTGCCAGCAGCCCCTTGACAGGCTTTGATGGCTACACCTTC
TRBJ2-7 | - | 15 | TRBV6-6 | TRBD1 | CASRRRTGGIDEQYF | TGTGCCAGCAGAAGGAGGACAGGGGGCATCGACGAGCAGTACTTC
TRBJ2-7 | - | 16 | TRBV5-8 | TRBD2 | CASSLVGGLAGVEQYF | TGTGCCAGCAGCTTGGTGGGGGGACTAGCGGGAGTCGAGCAGTACTTC
TRBJ2-7 | - | 15 | TRBV12-5 | - | CASEIPNAAHYEQYF | TGTGCTAGCGAGATCCCCAACGCCGCGCACTACGAGCAGTACTTC
TRBJ2-7 | once | 14 | TRBV4-1 | - | CASSQVTGIYEQYF | TGCGCCAGCAGCCAAGTTACAGGGATCTACGAGCAGTACTTC
TRBJ2-5 | - | 15 | TRBV14 | - | CASSQGGKYIETQYF | TGTGCCAGCAGCCAAGGCGGGAAATATATAGAGACCCAGTACTTC
TRBJ2-1 | - | 12 | TRBV27 | - | CATSLWGDEQFF | TGTGCCACCTCCCTGTGGGGGGATGAGCAGTTCTTC
TRBJ1-1 | - | 12 | TRBV7-2 | - | CASSLGFYEAFF | TGTGCCAGCAGCTTGGGGTTTTATGAAGCTTTCTTT
TRBJ2-5 | once | 15 | TRBV27 | TRBD1 | CASSSMDRGLETQYF | TGTGCCAGCAGTTCCATGGACAGGGGGCTTGAGACCCAGTACTTC
TRBJ2-5 | - | 15 | TRBV6-1 | - | CASSEETAWQETQYF | TGTGCCAGCAGTGAAGAAACAGCTTGGCAAGAGACCCAGTACTTC
TRBJ2-1 | - | 15 | TRBV6-5 | - | CASRPNTEYYNEQFF | TGTGCCAGCAGGCCGAATACAGAATACTACAATGAGCAGTTCTTC
TRBJ1-1 | once | 15 | TRBV11-2 | - | CASSLIRWRNTEAFF | TGTGCCAGCAGCTTAATCAGGTGGAGGAACACTGAAGCTTTCTTT
TRBJ1-5 | - | 16 | TRBV4-1 | TRBD1 | CASSQDPPGGSQPQHF | TGCGCCAGCAGCCAAGATCCCCCAGGGGGCAGTCAGCCCCAGCATTTT
TRBJ2-3 | - | 16 | TRBV28 | TRBD2 | CASSQGTSGRTDTQYF | TGTGCCAGCAGTCAGGGAACTAGCGGGAGAACAGATACGCAGTATTTT
TRBJ2-1 | few | 12 | TRBV2 | - | CASINEGHEQFF | TGTGCCAGCATAAACGAGGGCCATGAGCAGTTCTTC
TRBJ1-2 | - | 13 | TRBV7-3 | - | CASSLGGTEGYTF | TGTGCCAGCAGCTTGGGGGGAACCGAAGGCTACACCTTC
TRBJ1-4 | - | 13 | TRBV19 | - | CASSIWGNEKLFF | TGTGCCAGTAGTATCTGGGGTAATGAAAAACTGTTTTTT
TRBJ2-7 | once | 16 | TRBV11-2 | TRBD2 | CASSLVQAGVAYEQYF | TGTGCCAGCAGCTTAGTTCAGGCGGGAGTAGCCTACGAGCAGTACTTC
TRBJ2-2 | - | 13 | TRBV10-3 | - | CAIRSGDTGELFF | TGTGCCATCAGGTCGGGGGACACCGGGGAGCTGTTTTTT
TRBJ2-1 | once | 16 | TRBV13 | TRBD2 | CASSPRLAGIHNEQFF | TGTGCCAGCAGCCCCAGACTAGCGGGAATCCACAATGAGCAGTTCTTC
TRBJ2-1 | - | 12 | TRBV7-9 | - | CASSFLSEEQFF | TGTGCCAGCAGCTTTTTAAGTGAGGAGCAGTTCTTC
TRBJ1-1 | - | 15 | TRBV5-1 | - | CASKWSGALGDEAFF | TGCGCCAGCAAATGGTCGGGCGCCCTGGGCGATGAAGCTTTCTTT
TRBJ2-3 | - | 17 | TRBV27 | - | CASSPTPIPLHTDTQYF | TGTGCCAGCAGTCCTACCCCGATTCCACTCCACACAGATACGCAGTATTTT
TRBJ1-4 | - | 13 | TRBV7-9 | - | CASSHSTDEKLFF | TGTGCCAGCAGCCACTCGACAGACGAAAAACTGTTTTTT
TRBJ2-1 | once | 16 | TRBV27 | TRBD2 | CASSLLLAGGPHEQFF | TGTGCCAGCAGTTTACTCCTAGCGGGAGGGCCACATGAGCAGTTCTTC
TRBJ2-7 | once | 13 | TRBV27 | - | CASSPSLPYEQYF | TGTGCCAGCAGTCCATCACTTCCCTACGAGCAGTACTTC
TRBJ2-4 | - | 17 | TRBV19 | TRBD2 | CASSVLLAGLAKNIQYF | TGTGCCAGTAGTGTCTTACTAGCGGGCCTAGCCAAAAACATTCAGTACTTC
TRBJ2-7 | - | 14 | TRBV7-6 | - | CASSEGGTSYEQYF | TGTGCCAGCAGCGAAGGGGGGACAAGTTACGAGCAGTACTTC